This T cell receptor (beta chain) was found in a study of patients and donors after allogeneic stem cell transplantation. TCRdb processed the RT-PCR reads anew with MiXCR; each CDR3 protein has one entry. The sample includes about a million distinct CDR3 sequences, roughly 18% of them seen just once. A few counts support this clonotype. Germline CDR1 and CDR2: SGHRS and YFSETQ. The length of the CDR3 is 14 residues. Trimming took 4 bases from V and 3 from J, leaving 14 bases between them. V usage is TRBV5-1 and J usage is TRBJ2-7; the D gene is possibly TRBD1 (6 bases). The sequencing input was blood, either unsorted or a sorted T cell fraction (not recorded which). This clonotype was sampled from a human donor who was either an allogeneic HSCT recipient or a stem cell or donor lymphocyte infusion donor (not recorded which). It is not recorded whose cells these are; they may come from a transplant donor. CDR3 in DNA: TGCGCCAGCAGCCCCCGGGACATATACTACGAGCAGTACTTC. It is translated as CASSPRDIYYEQYF.